This is a list of T cell receptor beta chains from one sample in a study of blood T cell repertoires in COVID-19. Sequencing used immunoSEQ multiplex PCR; TCRdb keeps in-frame clones, though not all of them. The data show some 250,000 clones, 88% seen once. Sequenced: peripheral blood. Receptors originate from a woman aged 40 to 50 who had recovered from COVID-19. The CDR3 runs from the conserved cysteine through the conserved F or W. A D gene is named only where the DNA matches it firmly. Clone size is shown for a subset of rows, as once, few, many or a class of expanded clone.

-,TRBV7-2,TRBJ2-5,TRBD2,TGTGCCAGCAGCCCCCCCCCGGGACTAGCGTGGGAGACCCAGTACTTC,CASSPPPGLAWETQYF
-,TRBV24-1,TRBJ2-2,-,TGTGCCACCAGTGACCTGGGGCGGGAGCTGTTTTTT,CATSDLGRELFF
-,TRBV30,TRBJ1-1,TRBD1,TGTGCCTGGAGTGTACAGGGGGCGGGGTGGCCTTTCTTT,CAWSVQGAGWPFF
-,TRBV3-1/TRBV3-2,TRBJ1-2,-,TGTGCCAGCAGCCCGACACCAATCTATGGCTACACCTTC,CASSPTPIYGYTF
-,TRBV19,TRBJ1-6,-,TGTGCCAGTACGGGAGGAAATTCACCCCTCCACTTT,CASTGGNSPLHF
-,TRBV6-2/TRBV6-3,TRBJ2-2,-,TGTGCCAGCAGTTATGGGCAGCCCACCGGGGAGCTGTTTTTT,CASSYGQPTGELFF
-,TRBV6-5,TRBJ1-2,-,TGTGCCAGTCAGACAGCCTCTTATGGCTACACCTTC,CASQTASYGYTF
-,TRBV7-3,TRBJ2-3,-,TGTGCCAGCAGCTTGGGGGCTGGGGCCACAGATACGCAGTATTTT,CASSLGAGATDTQYF
-,TRBV30,TRBJ2-5,TRBD2,TGTGCCTGGAGTGGGGATAGCGGGGCCAGGCGGGAGACCCAGTACTTC,CAWSGDSGARRETQYF
-,TRBV27,TRBJ1-1,-,TGTGCCCCAGGGGCCCTGGGGGCTTTCTTT,CAPGALGAFF
-,TRBV7-2,TRBJ2-1,-,TGTGCCAGCAGCTTAGCGGGCCTAAATGAGCAGTTCTTC,CASSLAGLNEQFF
-,TRBV9,TRBJ2-6,-,TGTGCCAGCAGCGGAGAGGGAGGGGGTTTC,CASSGEGGGF
-,TRBV19,TRBJ2-7,TRBD1,TGTGCCAGTACTCCGGGACAGGGGAATACCTACGAGCAGTACTTC,CASTPGQGNTYEQYF
once,TRBV5-1,TRBJ2-7,TRBD2,TGCGCCAGCAGCTTAGCGGGAAACTCCTACGAGCAGTACTTC,CASSLAGNSYEQYF
-,TRBV5-4,TRBJ2-1,TRBD1,TGTGCCAGCAGCCCCCGGGGGACAGGGTCCCCCAATGAGCAGTTCTTC,CASSPRGTGSPNEQFF
-,TRBV2,TRBJ2-1,TRBD2,TGTGCCACCCTCCACAGGGGGCCGGGACTAGCGGGATACAATGAGCAGTTCTTC,CATLHRGPGLAGYNEQFF
-,TRBV5-1,TRBJ2-7,-,TGCGCCAGCAGCTTAGACGGGGCCTACGAGCAGTACTTC,CASSLDGAYEQYF
-,TRBV7-2,TRBJ2-5,TRBD1,TGTGCCAGCAGCTACAGGGGGGAGACCCAGTACTTC,CASSYRGETQYF
-,TRBV4-3,TRBJ1-4,-,TGCGCCAGCAGCCCCTCGGGGGGTGCAACTAATGAAAAACTGTTTTTT,CASSPSGGATNEKLFF
-,TRBV19,TRBJ2-1,-,TGTGCCAGTAGGGCGGAAAGCTCCTACAATGAGCAGTTCTTC,CASRAESSYNEQFF
-,TRBV5-1,TRBJ1-3,-,TGCGCCAGCAGCTTGGAGGCCACTAGCTCTGGAAACACCATATATTTT,CASSLEATSSGNTIYF
once,TRBV18,TRBJ1-2,TRBD1,TGTGCCAGCTCACCCGGGACAGGGGTCGGCTACACCTTC,CASSPGTGVGYTF
-,TRBV2,TRBJ1-5,-,TGTGCCAGCAGTGAGGCAGGGCGGGGTCAGCCCCAGCATTTT,CASSEAGRGQPQHF
once,TRBV27,TRBJ2-3,TRBD1,TGTGCCAGCAGTTTGGGGACAGACACAGATACGCAGTATTTT,CASSLGTDTDTQYF
-,TRBV9,TRBJ1-1,TRBD1,TGTGCCAGCAGCGTAGGGGGACAGGGGGGTGAAGCTTTCTTT,CASSVGGQGGEAFF
-,TRBV19,TRBJ2-5,TRBD2,TGTGCCAGTAGTAGACGGCCCGGGACTAGCGGGGGAGAGACCCAGTACTTC,CASSRRPGTSGGETQYF
-,TRBV5-5,TRBJ1-1,-,TGTGCCAGCAGCTTGGGCAGGGAGGTGTTT,CASSLGREVF
-,TRBV7-9,TRBJ2-1,TRBD2,TGTGCCAGCAGCCCTATTGGGGGGACTAGCGGGACCCCTTCGGTGTTCTTC,CASSPIGGTSGTPSVFF
-,TRBV6-5,TRBJ1-3,-,TGTGCCAGCAGCCCCACAGGGGGAAACACCATATATTTT,CASSPTGGNTIYF
-,TRBV3-1/TRBV3-2,TRBJ2-1,-,TGTGCCAGCAGCCCCCGCCTAGCGGGACAGGGGAACAATGAGCAGTTCTTC,CASSPRLAGQGNNEQFF
-,TRBV2,TRBJ2-5,TRBD2,TGTGCCAGCAGTGAAGGGCTAGCGGTGACTTTTGAGACCCAGTACTTC,CASSEGLAVTFETQYF
-,TRBV5-1,TRBJ2-3,-,TGCGCCAGCAGCCCTAGCGCGGGGACGGGGGGCACAGATACGCAGTATTTT,CASSPSAGTGGTDTQYF
-,TRBV4-3,TRBJ1-5,-,TGCGCCAGCAGCCAAGATCCGGGGAGCTGGGGGGGGCCCCAGCATTTT,CASSQDPGSWGGPQHF
once,TRBV7-7,TRBJ2-1,-,TGTGCTAGCAGCCCACGGACTACCTCCTACAATGAGCAGTTCTTC,CASSPRTTSYNEQFF
-,TRBV11-2,TRBJ1-2,TRBD1,TGTGCCAGCAGACCCCTTGAGGGACAGGGGCTTGGCTATGGCTACACCTTC,CASRPLEGQGLGYGYTF
few,TRBV18,TRBJ1-3,-,TGTGCCAGCTCAATGTCGACAGACTCTGGAAACACCATATATTTT,CASSMSTDSGNTIYF
-,TRBV5-4,TRBJ2-3,TRBD2,TGTGCCAGCAGCCCACCGGGACTAGAGGGCTGGGGGGATACGCAGTATTTT,CASSPPGLEGWGDTQYF
-,TRBV12-3/TRBV12-4,TRBJ2-3,-,TGTGCCAGCAATCCCCGGGGGTCAGATACGCAGTATTTT,CASNPRGSDTQYF
-,TRBV7-2,TRBJ2-3,TRBD1,TGTGCCGGGGGGACAGGGAGGACAGATACGCAGTATTTT,CAGGTGRTDTQYF
once,TRBV30,TRBJ1-1,TRBD1,TGTGCCTGGACTCCGAGGGGGCGTGGGGCTGAAGCTTTCTTT,CAWTPRGRGAEAFF
-,TRBV3-1/TRBV3-2,TRBJ2-2,-,TGTGCCAGCAGCCAAGACCGGCTAGGCAACACCGGGGAGCTGTTTTTT,CASSQDRLGNTGELFF
-,TRBV27,TRBJ1-2,TRBD1,TGTGCCACCCGGACAGGGGGGGACTATGGCTACACCTTC,CATRTGGDYGYTF
-,TRBV15,TRBJ1-3,-,TGTGCCACCAGCAGAGTAAACTCTGGAAACACCATATATTTT,CATSRVNSGNTIYF
once,TRBV18,TRBJ1-2,-,TGTGCCAGCTCCCCAACCGACGGGTATGGCTACACCTTC,CASSPTDGYGYTF
-,TRBV6-4,TRBJ2-4,-,TGTGCCAGCAGGACACACCCGCGCCCAAACATTCAGTACTTC,CASRTHPRPNIQYF
few,TRBV19,TRBJ1-5,TRBD1,TGTGCCAGCGGAGCCGGGGGGGCAGGGGGTCAGCCCCAGCATTTT,CASGAGGAGGQPQHF
-,TRBV7-2,TRBJ2-7,-,TGTGCCAGCAGCTTAGGGGGGGAGCGGGCCCTCGGGTACGAGCAGTACTTC,CASSLGGERALGYEQYF
-,TRBV5-6,TRBJ1-2,-,TGTGCCAGCAGCTTGGGACAGGCGCTTAACTATGGCTACACCTTC,CASSLGQALNYGYTF
-,TRBV3-1/TRBV3-2,TRBJ1-2,TRBD1,TGTGCCAGCAGCCAAGATCTAGGAAGGGGGCGGCATGGCTACACCTTC,CASSQDLGRGRHGYTF
-,TRBV7-9,TRBJ1-4,TRBD1,TGTGCCAGCAGCCCAGGGACAGGCGGTAATGAAAAACTGTTTTTT,CASSPGTGGNEKLFF
-,TRBV3-1/TRBV3-2,TRBJ2-5,TRBD2,TGTGCCAGCACCACAGCGGGGGAGTACCAAGAGACCCAGTACTTC,CASTTAGEYQETQYF
once,TRBV10-3,TRBJ1-3,-,TGTGCCATCAGCGGGGGGGGAACTGGAAACACCATATATTTT,CAISGGGTGNTIYF
-,TRBV10-3,TRBJ1-2,TRBD1,TGTGCCATCAGTGAGGGGACAGGGGTCGGCTACACCTTC,CAISEGTGVGYTF
-,TRBV7-3,TRBJ2-1,TRBD2,TGTGCCAGCGGGACTAGCGGGAGGCTGGGTGTAGATGAGCAGTTCTTC,CASGTSGRLGVDEQFF
-,TRBV12-3/TRBV12-4,TRBJ2-7,-,TGTGCCAGCAGTTTTTGGAGCTACGAGCAGTACTTC,CASSFWSYEQYF